The 24 T cell receptor beta chains below all came from one sample that was sequenced in a study of control samples from healthy donors and cancer patients. Assay: immunoSEQ multiplex PCR; the TCRdb copy retains only in-frame clones and omits some. Of about 96,000 clones in the sample, more than 85% are singletons; the top ten hold 8%. The sequencing sample was made of blood. These receptors were collected from a man younger than 35 in good health.

CDR3 sequence reads: CASSEQGGTEAFF. Written as DNA, the CDR3 is TGTGCCAGCAGCGAACAGGGGGGTACTGAAGCTTTCTTT. The genes are TRBV11-1 and TRBJ1-1, with TRBD1 matching 8 bases. Germline V CDR1 and CDR2: SGHAT, FQDESV (reference sequence). The CDR3 totals 13 residues. V was clipped by 5 bases and J by 5 bases; unmatched bases: 4.

The rearrangement links TRBV19 to TRBJ1-6, with unresolved D. Looked up from germline, CDR1 is LNHDA and CDR2 is SQIVND (reference sequence). V was pared by 1 base and J by 8 bases, with 12 bases between. The CDR3 runs to 15 residues. CDR3 sequence (DNA): TGTGCCAGTAGTATAGGAGGACGTTTCGATTCACCCCTCCACTTT. It is translated as CASSIGGRFDSPLHF.

The V and J genes are TRBV2 and TRBJ2-7, with D possibly TRBD1 on 5 matching bases. Germline V CDR1 and CDR2: SNHLY, FYNNEI. V gave up 7 bases and J gave up 6 bases, with 13 bases separating them. There are 12 residues in the CDR3. CDR3 DNA: TGTGCCAGCACACAGGCGAGCGCCGAGCAGTACTTC. Its translation is CASTQASAEQYF. The full variable domain, completed using reference TRBV2 and TRBJ2-7, is EPEVTQTPSHQVTQMGQEVILRCVPISNHLYFYWYRQILGQKVEFLVSFYNNEISEKSEIFDDQFSVERPDGSNFTLKIRSTKLEDSAMYFCASTQASAEQYFGPGTRLTVT.

The CDR3 DNA reads as TGTGCCAGCAGCCAACGACAGGATGTTATCTACACCTTC. Translation: CASSQRQDVIYTF. The chain carries TRBV14 and TRBJ1-2, with D possibly matching TRBD1 (6 bases). The CDR3 runs 13 residues. From germline, CDR1 is SGHDN and CDR2 FVKESK. The V gene lost 2 bases and the J gene lost 10 bases, with 14 bases spanning the gap.

The rearrangement joins TRBV19 to TRBJ2-2; D uncertain. The CDR3 extends over 12 amino acids. CDR1 and CDR2 from the germline V gene are LNHDA and SQIVND (reference sequence). The V end lost 3 bases, the J end lost 7 bases, and 6 bases lay between the germline ends. In nucleotides, the CDR3 is TGTGCCAGTAGTATCGTCGGCGGGGAGCTGTTTTTT. This sequence encodes CASSIVGGELFF.

V usage is TRBV4-2 and J usage is TRBJ1-1, with D unresolved. The V gene lost 2 bases and the J gene lost 6 bases, with 16 bases spanning the gap. The CDR3 sequence is 15 residues long. From germline, CDR1 is LGHNA and CDR2 YNFKEQ. In DNA form, the CDR3 reads TGTGCCAGCAGCCAACAACAGAGCGGCTCCTCTGAAGCTTTCTTT. Protein: CASSQQQSGSSEAFF.

J is TRBJ1-4 and V is TRBV7-9, with TRBD1 matching over 8 bases. CDR1 and CDR2 (germline): SEHNR, FQNEAQ (reference sequence). The CDR3 has 17 residues. V lost 4 bases to trimming and J lost 4 bases; unmatched junction nucleotides: 11. The CDR3 protein is CASSSRTGLRLNEKLFF. CDR3 sequence (DNA): TGTGCCAGCAGCTCCCGGACAGGGCTTCGCCTTAATGAAAAACTGTTTTTT. Based on the CDR3 plus reference TRBV7-9 and TRBJ1-4, the full variable domain is DTGVSQNPRHKITKRGQNVTFRCDPISEHNRLYWYRQTLGQGPEFLTYFQNEAQLEKSRLLSDRFSAERPKGSFSTLEIQRTEQGDSAMYLCASSSRTGLRLNEKLFFGSGTQLSVL.

The chain recombines TRBV27 with TRBJ1-5, with a tentative D call TRBD1 (5 bases). CDR1 and CDR2 (germline): MNHEY, SMNVEV (reference sequence). Trimming took off 8 bases at V and 7 bases at J, with 9 bases between the two ends. The CDR3 totals 11 residues. The CDR3 protein is CASGTVQPQHF. As DNA, the CDR3 is TGTGCCAGCGGGACGGTCCAGCCCCAGCATTTT.

The chain has TRBV19 and TRBJ1-6; D is possibly TRBD1 (5 bases). Per germline, CDR1 LNHDA and CDR2 SQIVND (reference sequence). The V gene lost 5 bases and the J gene lost 7 bases, with 21 bases spanning the gap. This CDR3 contains 17 residues. In nucleotides, the CDR3 is TGTGCCAGTAGTCTCGGGGGAGGATACCATGGAAATTCACCCCTCCACTTT. Its translation is CASSLGGGYHGNSPLHF.

V gene TRBV6-1 combines with J gene TRBJ2-7; 8 positions agree with TRBD1. The junction had 5 bases not matched to a gene; V was cut back by 3 bases and J by 1 base. The CDR3 is 15 residues long. Germline V gives CDR1 MNHNS, CDR2 SASEGT. The CDR3 is CASSDRDRRSYEQYF. In nucleotides, the CDR3 is TGTGCCAGCAGTGATCGGGACAGGAGATCCTACGAGCAGTACTTC.

The chain recombines TRBV6-2 or TRBV6-3 with TRBJ2-1; D is possibly TRBD2 (6 bases). With 2 bases removed from V and 7 bases from J, the gap between germline ends came to 15 bases. The CDR3 runs 15 residues. Germline V gene lookup returns CDR1 MNHEY and CDR2 SVGEGT. DNA for the CDR3: TGTGCCAGCAGTTACGAGGCGGGATTCACGAATGAGCAGTTCTTC. This sequence encodes CASSYEAGFTNEQFF.

The V gene is TRBV4-1, the J gene TRBJ1-2; TRBD1 matches 8 bases. The germline CDR1 and CDR2 sequences are MGHRA and YSYEKL. There are 15 residues in the CDR3. V shed 0 bases and J 7 bases; nucleotides not matched to a gene: 7. CDR3 nucleotide sequence: TGCGCCAGCAGCCAAGAATGGACAGGGACAACTGGCTACACCTTC. Encoded protein: CASSQEWTGTTGYTF.

This chain connects TRBV3-1 (or the pseudogene TRBV3-2) to TRBJ1-3; D ambiguous. This CDR3 is built from 15 residues. Trimming removed 0 bases from V and 2 bases from J, with 8 bases in between. CDR1 is LGHDT and CDR2 is YNNKEL in the germline V gene (reference sequence). The CDR3: CASSQDLTAGNTIYF. As DNA, the CDR3 is TGTGCCAGCAGCCAAGATTTGACGGCTGGAAACACCATATATTTT.

This sequence joins TRBV4-2 and TRBJ1-6, with 8 bases matching TRBD1. This CDR3 is built from 15 residues. J lost 5 bases, V lost 11 bases, and 11 bases had no gene match. Per the germline V gene, CDR1 is LGHNA and CDR2 is YNFKEQ. The CDR3 region has the DNA TGTGCCCAAATGTTTCGGGACAGGCATAATTCACCCCTCCACTTT. This encodes CAQMFRDRHNSPLHF.

Written as DNA, the CDR3 is TGTGCCAGCAGCCAAGTCTTAGCGAACACCGGGGAGCTGTTTTTT. Residues: CASSQVLANTGELFF. V gene TRBV3-1 (or the pseudogene TRBV3-2) combines with J gene TRBJ2-2; D gene ambiguous. CDR3 length: 15 amino acids. The germline V gene has CDR1 LGHDT and CDR2 YNNKEL (reference sequence). V dropped 1 base and J dropped 0 bases, with 6 bases sitting between them.

The chain couples TRBV6-2 or TRBV6-3 to TRBJ1-3; 9 bases fit TRBD1. CDR1 is MNHEY and CDR2 is SVGEGT in the germline V gene. V dropped 2 bases and J dropped 7; count of bases not matched to a gene: 6. This CDR3 spans 15 amino acids. In DNA form, the CDR3 reads TGTGCCAGCAGTTACGCGGGACAGGGCCGGAACACCATATATTTT. As protein: CASSYAGQGRNTIYF.

The rearrangement joins TRBV18 to TRBJ1-2; a possible D gene is TRBD1 (5 bases). The CDR3 contains 16 residues. Germline V gene sequence: CDR1 KGHSH, CDR2 LQKENI. The V end lost 1 base, the J end lost 3 bases, and 15 bases lay between the germline ends. Written as DNA, the CDR3 is TGTGCCAGCTCACCACAAAAACAGGTCTTTGACTATGGCTACACCTTC. This sequence encodes CASSPQKQVFDYGYTF. Supplemented by reference TRBV18 and TRBJ1-2, the full variable domain reads NAGVMQNPRHLVRRRGQEARLRCSPMKGHSHVYWYRQLPEEGLKFMVYLQKENIIDESGMPKERFSAEFPKEGPSILRIQQVVRGDSAAYFCASSPQKQVFDYGYTFGSGTRLTVV.

The V and J genes are TRBV19 and TRBJ2-1; D assignment may be TRBD1 or TRBD2 (6 bases each). CDR3 length equals 15 residues. Germline CDR1 LNHDA, CDR2 SQIVND (reference sequence). The V gene lost 3 bases and the J gene lost 7 bases, with 16 bases spanning the gap. The CDR3 sequence is CASSIRGVAINEQFF. The CDR3, as DNA: TGTGCCAGTAGTATTAGGGGGGTCGCCATAAATGAGCAGTTCTTC.

The chain uses TRBV3-1 (or the pseudogene TRBV3-2) and TRBJ1-1; the D gene is possibly TRBD1 (5 bases). V lost 1 base, J lost 13 bases, and 22 bases lay in between. Germline CDR1 reads LGHDT; CDR2 reads YNNKEL (reference sequence). This CDR3 has 15 amino acids. The CDR3 is CASSQGVGAQQSRFF. In DNA, the CDR3 is TGTGCCAGCAGCCAAGGGGTCGGGGCCCAACAATCGCGTTTCTTT.

The chain uses TRBV27 and TRBJ1-1; 7 bases agree with TRBD1. The CDR3 is made up of 14 amino acids. Trimming removed 5 bases from V and 0 bases from J; junction bases left unmatched: 3. The germline gives CDR1 MNHEY, CDR2 SMNVEV (reference sequence). The CDR3 nucleotides read TGTGCCAGCAGTCCGGACAGGATGAACACTGAAGCTTTCTTT. Protein product: CASSPDRMNTEAFF.

The DNA of the CDR3 is TGTGCCAGCAGCCCAAGTGGGGGGACAGGGGTTTTCCACGAGCAGTACTTC. Translation: CASSPSGGTGVFHEQYF. The chain employs TRBV9 and TRBJ2-7, with TRBD1 identical over 10 bases. Per the germline V gene, CDR1 is SGDLS and CDR2 is YYNGEE. The ends lost 4 bases at V and 5 bases at J; junction bases unmatched: 15. The CDR3 length is 17 residues.

The V call is TRBV7-2, the J call TRBJ2-4; D perhaps matches TRBD2 (6 bases). The CDR3 is 12 amino acids. CDR1 and CDR2 (germline): SGHTA, FQGNSA. Trimming cost V 5 bases and J 9 bases, with 11 bases left between them. CDR3 amino acids: CASSPPGLIQYF. CDR3 in DNA: TGTGCCAGCAGCCCCCCGGGACTCATTCAGTACTTC. Full variable domain (missing parts from reference TRBV7-2 and TRBJ2-4): GAGVSQSPSNKVTEKGKDVELRCDPISGHTALYWYRQSLGQGLEFLIYFQGNSAPDKSGLPSDRFSAERTGGSVSTLTIQRTQQEDSAVYLCASSPPGLIQYFGAGTRLSVL.

This chain uses TRBV18 with TRBJ1-1; unclear D gene. CDR1 is KGHSH and CDR2 is LQKENI in the germline V gene. The V end lost 1 base, the J end lost 2 bases, and 11 bases lay between the germline ends. The CDR3 spans 15 residues. DNA for the CDR3: TGTGCCAGCTCACCACAGATCGTTACCAACACTGAAGCTTTCTTT. Residues: CASSPQIVTNTEAFF.

This clone was observed once. The V and J genes are TRBV19 and TRBJ2-4; 7 bases match TRBD1. CDR3 length: 14 amino acids. Germline-derived CDR1 and CDR2 are LNHDA and SQIVND (reference sequence). Losses at the gene ends were 8 bases for V and 5 bases for J; bases not matched to a gene: 9. In nucleotides, the CDR3 is TGTGCCAGTCAACTCGGGACAGCGGAAAACATTCAGTACTTC. It is translated as CASQLGTAENIQYF.